Included here is one T cell receptor beta chain sequence, with context. The source of the sample is a study of blood T cell repertoires in COVID-19. Followed over time, Seattle patients had been enrolled while infection was active. Per the original data handling: Quantification of nucleated cells was approximated via reference gene primer amplification. Profiling relied on immunoSEQ multiplex PCR, and the TCRdb table lists in-frame clones only, not all of them. V and J calls and clone size are copied from that table; D and trimming were computed from the DNA. The table records 300,000 or so clones, under 90% of them present only once. From germline, CDR1 is SQVTM and CDR2 ANQGSEA. V lost 6 bases and J lost 5, with 19 bases in between. The CDR3 runs to 14 residues.

The sample was peripheral blood. The V and J genes are TRBV29-1 and TRBJ1-2, with no clear D. The source is a woman aged 25 to 39 with COVID-19, enrolled during active disease. CDR3 DNA: TGCAGCGTGAAGCAAGACACGCACAAGTATGGCTACACCTTC. It yields the protein CSVKQDTHKYGYTF.